These 14 T cell receptor beta chains share one sample of origin, sequenced in a study of neurological immune-mediated disorders. MiXCR, applied by TCRdb to the 5' RACE reads, yields one record per CDR3 protein. The sample has 30,000 to 45,000 distinct CDR3 sequences; nearly 5% are singletons. Input material: CD4+ T cells from blood. These receptors all stem from a man in his late teens or twenties in good health.

This clonotype was detected ten times or more. The rearrangement joins TRBV20-1 to TRBJ1-5, with a possible D match to TRBD1 (6 bases). Trimming took 5 bases from V and 3 from J, leaving 14 bases between them. CDR1 and CDR2 (germline): DFQATT, SNEGSKA (reference sequence). CDR3 length equals 14 residues. The DNA of the CDR3 is TGCAGTGCTCGGGGGGGGGCCAACAATCAGCCCCAGCATTTT. Protein product: CSARGGANNQPQHF.

This clonotype has at least ten counts. The rearrangement joins TRBV12-3 or TRBV12-4 to TRBJ2-3; D is perhaps TRBD2 (6 bases). This CDR3 comprises 13 residues. The V end lost 3 bases, the J end lost 10 bases, and 14 bases lay between the germline ends. CDR3 sequence: CASSFGGGEAQYF. The CDR3 DNA reads as TGTGCCAGCAGTTTTGGTGGCGGGGAAGCGCAGTATTTT.

This clonotype has only one observation. The chain has TRBV20-1 and TRBJ2-2; 10 bases are shared with TRBD2. The trim removed 3 bases at V and 7 bases at J, leaving 8 bases unmatched. The CDR3 has 15 amino acids. Germline loops: CDR1 DFQATT, CDR2 SNEGSKA (reference sequence). CDR3 sequence (DNA): TGCAGTGCTAGTTACAGCGGGGGGGCGGACGGGGAGCTGTTTTTT. Its protein product is CSASYSGGADGELFF.

The table lists this clonotype with many counts. This rearrangement joins TRBV5-1 to TRBJ2-3; perhaps TRBD2 as D (6 bases). V shed 0 bases and J shed 0 bases, with 11 bases lying between them. CDR3 length equals 16 residues. Germline loops: CDR1 SGHRS, CDR2 YFSETQ. In DNA, the CDR3 is TGCGCCAGCAGCTTGGGTACTAGCCCCAGCACAGATACGCAGTATTTT. Translating gives CASSLGTSPSTDTQYF.

This clonotype has at least ten counts. CDR3 loop: CASSSILRQGAREKLFF. As DNA, the CDR3 is TGTGCCAGCAGCTCGATTTTAAGACAGGGGGCGCGTGAAAAACTGTTTTTT. The genes are TRBV11-2 and TRBJ1-4; 10 bases agree with TRBD1. V lost 4 bases and J lost 7; bases outside the gene matches: 12. Per germline, CDR1 SGHAT and CDR2 FQNNGV. The CDR3 has 17 amino acids.

This clonotype has at least ten counts. The chain recombines TRBV20-1 with TRBJ1-1; no firm D call. Trimming removed 6 bases from V and 11 bases from J, with 13 bases in between. CDR3 length: 10 amino acids. CDR1 is DFQATT and CDR2 is SNEGSKA in the germline V gene (reference sequence). The CDR3 DNA reads TGCAGTGCGGGTGACTTAAGGGCTTTCTTT. It translates to CSAGDLRAFF.

This clonotype came up many times. V is TRBV6-2 or TRBV6-3 and J is TRBJ1-1; D remains unclear. The germline V gene encodes CDR1 MNHEY and CDR2 SVGEGT. With 6 bases removed from V and 5 bases from J, the gap between germline ends came to 13 bases. There are 13 residues in the CDR3. CDR3 bases: TGTGCCAGCAGGCCCCCGGAGGTAACTGAAGCTTTCTTT. It translates to CASRPPEVTEAFF.

This clonotype was recorded many times. V and J are TRBV7-2 and TRBJ1-1, with D possibly TRBD1 on 6 matching bases. V dropped 1 base and J dropped 0 bases, with 9 bases sitting between them. The CDR3 sequence is 15 residues long. Germline lookup yields CDR1 SGHTA and CDR2 FQGNSA. This CDR3 reads CASSLVTGLNTEAFF. CDR3 nucleotide sequence: TGTGCCAGCAGCTTAGTAACAGGGCTGAACACTGAAGCTTTCTTT.

This clonotype was seen repeatedly, ten times or more. The rearrangement links TRBV30 to TRBJ1-1; D perhaps matches TRBD1 (5 bases). Germline V gene lookup returns CDR1 GTSNPN and CDR2 SVGIG (reference sequence). The CDR3 extends over 10 amino acids. Trimming pared 3 bases from V and 10 bases from J, leaving 9 bases between. As DNA, the CDR3 is TGTGCCTGGAGGGGACGGGGAGCTTTCTTT. Translating gives CAWRGRGAFF.

The V and J genes are TRBV2 and TRBJ2-3, with D uncertain. This CDR3 is 13 amino acids long. The V gene lost 9 bases and the J gene lost 0 bases, with 10 bases spanning the gap. Looked up from germline, CDR1 is SNHLY and CDR2 is FYNNEI. CDR3 DNA: TGTGCCAGTAGGCCGTCCAGCACAGATACGCAGTATTTT. Translating it yields CASRPSSTDTQYF. The whole variable domain, remainder taken from reference TRBV2 and TRBJ2-3, is EPEVTQTPSHQVTQMGQEVILRCVPISNHLYFYWYRQILGQKVEFLVSFYNNEISEKSEIFDDQFSVERPDGSNFTLKIRSTKLEDSAMYFCASRPSSTDTQYFGPGTRLTVL.

This clonotype was found many times. This chain connects TRBV29-1 to TRBJ1-3; no firm D call. This CDR3 is built from 11 residues. Germline V gives CDR1 SQVTM, CDR2 ANQGSEA. V was trimmed by 4 bases and J by 3 bases, leaving 4 bases between them. The CDR3 spells CSVVLGNTIYF. The CDR3 region has the DNA TGCAGCGTTGTTCTTGGAAACACCATATATTTT. The entire variable domain, with the rest obtained from reference TRBV29-1 and TRBJ1-3, is as follows: SAVISQKPSRDICQRGTSLTIQCQVDSQVTMMFWYRQQPGQSLTLIATANQGSEATYESGFVIDKFPISRPNLTFSTLTVSNMSPEDSSIYLCSVVLGNTIYFGEGSWLTVV.

This clonotype was seen ten or more times. The chain couples TRBV10-3 to TRBJ1-1; D is ambiguous. The V end lost 2 bases, the J end lost 3 bases, and 4 bases lay between the germline ends. Germline V lookup: CDR1 ENHRY, CDR2 SYGVKD. CDR3 length equals 12 residues. The CDR3 sequence: CAISEEDTEAFF. The CDR3 nucleotides are TGTGCCATCAGTGAGGAGGACACTGAAGCTTTCTTT.

This clonotype was observed at least ten times. The rearrangement uses TRBV20-1 and TRBJ2-1; D might be TRBD1 (6 bases). The CDR3 covers 14 residues. Looked up from germline, CDR1 is DFQATT and CDR2 is SNEGSKA (reference sequence). The germline V and J ends were trimmed by 6 bases and 1 base, with 13 bases remaining between them. The CDR3 DNA reads TGCAGTGCCGAGGGGGACGGTTCCTACAATGAGCAGTTCTTC. Its translation: CSAEGDGSYNEQFF.

This clonotype was observed at least ten times. J is TRBJ2-7 and V is TRBV5-1; TRBD2 is a possible D gene (6 bases). Trimming cost V 0 bases and J 4 bases, with 8 bases left between them. Germline CDR1 reads SGHRS; CDR2 reads YFSETQ. The CDR3 contains 13 residues. The CDR3: CASSLVGRYEQYF. The CDR3 DNA follows: TGCGCCAGCAGCTTGGTAGGGAGGTACGAGCAGTACTTC.